This T cell receptor beta chain was identified during a study of cytomegalovirus exposure and HLA in healthy donors. V lost 4 bases, J lost 0 bases, and 12 bases lay in between. This CDR3 region has 15 residues. Germline CDR1 reads SGHVS; CDR2 reads FNYEAQ. Amplification used 60 Vbeta primers and 13 Jbeta primers. Produced via immunoSEQ multiplex PCR; TCRdb's table is partial and in-frame only. In the table there are roughly 97,000 clones, approximately 79% of which are singletons. Nominally healthy donors provided the samples, though records likely missed some immune exposures. This chain joins TRBV7-6 and TRBJ1-1; D gene ambiguous. The sequencing sample was made of PBMCs. This TCR was sampled from a man aged 55 to 70 in good health and CMV-seropositive. The DNA of the CDR3 is TGTGCCAGCAGCTCCAGGCCTGCTATGAACACTGAAGCTTTCTTT. This gives the protein CASSSRPAMNTEAFF. The full variable domain, in which reference TRBV7-6 and TRBJ1-1 provide the parts outside the CDR3, is GAGVSQSPRYKVTKRGQDVALRCDPISGHVSLYWYRQALGQGPEFLTYFNYEAQQDKSGLPNDRFSAERPEGSISTLTIQRTEQRDSAMYRCASSSRPAMNTEAFFGQGTRLTVV.